The T cell receptor (beta chain) described here comes from a study of beta chain features in type 1 diabetes. Trimming at V came to 6 bases and at J to 5 bases, leaving 6 bases not matched to a gene. CDR1 SQVTM and CDR2 ANQGSEA come from the germline V gene. The CDR3 is 12 amino acids. This clone was recorded once. Reverse transcribing all isolated RNA meant expressed TCRB transcripts were sequenced. TCRdb's copy holds only in-frame clones and misses some; the assay was immunoSEQ multiplex PCR. The data hold 240,000 or so clones, with roughly 70% observed a single time. On average, the one heparinised blood draw given by each donor was around 110 mL. Sorted populations all exceeded 95% purity.

The receptor was derived from a man under 40 in good health. Sequencing was carried out using naive CD4+ T cells from blood. The chain uses TRBV29-1 and TRBJ1-1; 7 bases fit TRBD1. CDR3 sequence reads: CSVADRVTEAFF. For the CDR3, the DNA is TGCAGCGTCGCCGACAGGGTGACTGAAGCTTTCTTT.